The next 27 T cell receptor beta chains were all read from a single sample in a study of beta chain features in type 1 diabetes. Study-wide results and caveats: People with Type 1 diabetes carried modestly yet significantly shorter TCRB CDR3s in all four CD4+ subsets.

Every bit of the isolated RNA underwent reverse transcription, so sequencing read expressed TCRB transcripts. Data came from immunoSEQ multiplex PCR; TCRdb stores just in-frame clones and leaves some out. The table lists 300,000 to 400,000 clones, about a tenth of them singletons. No cognate antigen is known for these TCRs. Sequences were obtained from central memory CD4+ T cells from blood. The source is a man younger than 40 with type 1 diabetes.

There are a few counts of this clone. The chain combines TRBV7-9 with TRBJ1-2, with D unclear. Deletions cut 3 bases from V and 0 bases from J, with 11 bases between. The CDR3 is made up of 15 amino acids. CDR1 is SEHNR, CDR2 FQNEAQ, per germline (reference sequence). This chain's CDR3 is CASSLERGPNYGYTF. The CDR3 DNA is TGTGCCAGCAGCTTGGAACGGGGTCCTAACTATGGCTACACCTTC.

This clone was seen a handful of times. The V and J genes are TRBV30 and TRBJ2-7; D perhaps matches TRBD1 (6 bases). Trimming removed 3 bases from V and 1 base from J, with 7 bases in between. Germline V CDR1 and CDR2: GTSNPN, SVGIG (reference sequence). The CDR3 runs to 12 residues. The CDR3 reads CAWSQGSYEQYF. The CDR3 nucleotides read TGTGCCTGGAGCCAGGGGTCCTACGAGCAGTACTTC.

CDR3 sequence: CASIRVARLDYEQYF. CDR3 nucleotides: TGTGCCAGCATTCGCGTTGCGCGTCTTGACTACGAGCAGTACTTC. The chain joins TRBV2 to TRBJ2-7; D is ambiguous. The V gene's germline CDR1 is SNHLY and CDR2 FYNNEI. V was trimmed by 7 bases and J by 3 bases, leaving 19 bases between them. The CDR3 sequence is 15 residues long.

CDR3 nucleotides: TGTGCCACCAGCAGAGATTCCAGGACAGGGGGCGAGCAGTACTTC. Translated, it gives CATSRDSRTGGEQYF. The J gene is TRBJ2-7, the V gene TRBV15; 10 nucleotides match TRBD1. The CDR3 has 15 amino acids. V was pared by 0 bases and J by 6 bases, with 5 bases of the junction left unmatched. Looked up from germline, CDR1 is LNHNV and CDR2 is YYDKDF (reference sequence).

Concerning this clone itself: In the same sample, other DNA sequences code for this CDR3. The CDR3 sequence is CASSGQGNQETQYF. The DNA of the CDR3 is TGTGCCAGCAGCGGACAGGGGAACCAAGAGACCCAGTACTTC. The chain links TRBV2 to TRBJ2-5; TRBD1 matches 9 bases. The CDR3 is 14 residues long. Losses at the gene ends were 6 bases for V and 0 bases for J; bases not matched to a gene: 2. CDR1 and CDR2 from the germline V gene are SNHLY and FYNNEI.

Only a few counts were recorded for this clone. The chain combines TRBV30 with TRBJ1-2; D unclear. Germline assignment: CDR1 GTSNPN and CDR2 SVGIG (reference sequence). V shed 5 bases and J shed 1 base, with 5 bases lying between them. There are 11 residues in the CDR3. The chain's CDR3 is CAWGINYGYTF. The CDR3 DNA is TGTGCCTGGGGGATTAACTATGGCTACACCTTC.

This clone has a handful of counts. In DNA form, the CDR3 reads TGTGCCATCAGTGAGGGCACAAACAATGAAAAACTGTTTTTT. Protein sequence: CAISEGTNNEKLFF. The rearrangement joins TRBV10-3 to TRBJ1-4, with D hard to call. The CDR3 contains 14 residues. Germline lookup yields CDR1 ENHRY and CDR2 SYGVKD. Trimming removed 2 bases at V and 5 bases at J, with 9 bases between.

The chain joins TRBV28 to TRBJ1-4, with 7 nucleotides matching TRBD1. V was pared by 5 bases and J by 8 bases, with 8 bases of the junction left unmatched. Germline values: CDR1 MDHEN, CDR2 SYDVKM. There are 14 residues in the CDR3. The CDR3 spells CASSGGGQSEKLFF. In nucleotides, the CDR3 is TGTGCCAGCAGTGGGGGGGGACAGAGCGAAAAACTGTTTTTT.

The chain recombines TRBV2 with TRBJ1-2, with a possible D match to TRBD1 (5 bases). The germline V and J ends were trimmed by 6 bases and 10 bases, with 18 bases remaining between them. Per germline, CDR1 SNHLY and CDR2 FYNNEI. CDR3 length: 13 residues. The CDR3 loop is CASRGGARNAYTF. The CDR3 DNA follows: TGTGCCAGCAGGGGTGGGGCGCGGAACGCCTACACCTTC.

The chain recombines TRBV7-2 with TRBJ1-6; 7 bases are shared with TRBD1. The V and J ends lost 0 bases and 3 bases, in that order; junction bases with no gene match: 2. The CDR3 is 16 amino acids. From germline, CDR1 is SGHTA and CDR2 FQGNSA. CDR3 loop: CASSLAWDSYNSPLHF. The CDR3 DNA is TGTGCCAGCAGCTTAGCCTGGGACAGCTATAATTCACCCCTCCACTTT.

The rearrangement uses TRBV29-1 and TRBJ1-2; no clear D gene. From germline, CDR1 is SQVTM and CDR2 ANQGSEA. V lost 2 bases and J 4 bases, leaving 11 bases between the germline ends. The CDR3 extends over 13 amino acids. The CDR3 DNA follows: TGCAGCGTTGAAAAAGGGTCAGCCTATGGCTACACCTTC. Protein: CSVEKGSAYGYTF.

V is TRBV5-6 and J is TRBJ1-4; 7 nucleotides line up with TRBD1. With V trimmed by 0 bases and J by 4 bases, 6 bases remained unmatched. This CDR3 is 16 amino acids long. Germline lookup yields CDR1 SGHDT and CDR2 YYEEEE. The CDR3 DNA follows: TGTGCCAGCAGCTTGGCCGGGACAGCCTTTAATGAAAAACTGTTTTTT. This translates into CASSLAGTAFNEKLFF.

V and J are TRBV6-6 and TRBJ1-4; D not resolved. From germline, CDR1 is MNHNY and CDR2 SVGAGI (reference sequence). The CDR3 is made up of 14 amino acids. Trimming left V 6 bases short and J 0 bases short, with 8 bases between. The DNA of the CDR3 is TGTGCCAGCAGACCCACCGCAACTAATGAAAAACTGTTTTTT. Translated, it gives CASRPTATNEKLFF.

This clone has only a few counts. This chain links TRBV2 with TRBJ2-3; D may be TRBD1 (6 bases). Germline values: CDR1 SNHLY, CDR2 FYNNEI. The V gene lost 8 bases and the J gene lost 1 base, with 13 bases spanning the gap. This CDR3 is built from 14 residues. Here the CDR3 DNA reads TGTGCCAGCGGTAGGACAGAGCGCACAGATACGCAGTATTTT. This codes for CASGRTERTDTQYF.

This clone was seen a few times. V and J are TRBV6-1 and TRBJ2-7; maybe TRBD1 (5 bases). CDR3 length equals 14 residues. V was trimmed by 2 bases and J by 4 bases, leaving 12 bases between them. Germline-derived CDR1 and CDR2 are MNHNS and SASEGT. The CDR3 coding sequence is TGTGCCAGCAGTGAACTAGGACATCCTTACGAGCAGTACTTC. This encodes CASSELGHPYEQYF.

This clone was detected a few times. The chain links TRBV30 to TRBJ1-1; no reliable D call. This CDR3 comprises 11 residues. Trimming left V 0 bases short and J 3 bases short, with 2 bases between. Germline V gene sequence: CDR1 GTSNPN, CDR2 SVGIG (reference sequence). CDR3 protein: CAWSVYTEAFF. In DNA, the CDR3 is TGTGCCTGGAGTGTCTACACTGAAGCTTTCTTT. The full variable domain, in which reference TRBV30 and TRBJ1-1 provide the parts outside the CDR3, is SQTIHQWPATLVQPVGSPLSLECTVEGTSNPNLYWYRQAAGRGLQLLFYSVGIGQISSEVPQNLSASRPQDRQFILSSKKLLLSDSGFYLCAWSVYTEAFFGQGTRLTVV.

This clone was seen repeatedly, ten times or more. The chain links TRBV7-2 to TRBJ2-1; TRBD2 aligns across 11 bases. The germline CDR1 and CDR2 sequences are SGHTA and FQGNSA. This CDR3 region has 15 residues. Germline trimming cut 5 bases from V and 9 bases from J; bases unmatched to any gene: 9. The DNA of the CDR3 is TGTGCCAGCAGCCCTCAGGGGCTAGCGGGGGGTGAGCAGTTCTTC. Its translation is CASSPQGLAGGEQFF.

This clone was counted at least ten times. The chain employs TRBV21-1 and TRBJ2-1; the DNA was not used to check the table's D call, TRBD2. TRBV21-1 is reported as a pseudogene. The CDR3 extends over 16 amino acids. The CDR3 nucleotides are TGTGCCAGCAGCAAAGTGAACGGGGGGGTTTTGGATGAGCAGTTCTTC. Its translation: CASSKVNGGVLDEQFF.

The V and J genes are TRBV6-5 and TRBJ2-5, with TRBD1 matching 8 bases. The V gene end was trimmed by 0 bases and the J gene end by 6 bases; junction bases not matched to a gene: 6. This CDR3 spans 15 amino acids. The germline CDR1 and CDR2 sequences are MNHEY and SVGAGI. DNA of the CDR3: TGTGCCAGCAGTTACTCATCAGGGGGCGGAAAGACCCAGTACTTC. Protein: CASSYSSGGGKTQYF.

The table lists this clone with many counts. V usage is TRBV5-4 and J usage is TRBJ1-4, with 7 bases fitting TRBD1. Looked up from germline, CDR1 is SGHNT and CDR2 is YYREEE (reference sequence). The CDR3 extends over 16 amino acids. J gave up 2 bases and V 4 bases, and 8 bases lay outside the gene matches. The CDR3 spells CASSAAGGRTNEKLFF. The CDR3 region has the DNA TGTGCCAGCAGCGCGGCAGGGGGGAGGACTAATGAAAAACTGTTTTTT.

The chain is built from TRBV5-1 and TRBJ2-1, with 8 bases identical to TRBD1. V gave up 4 bases and J gave up 4 bases; unmatched junction bases: 7. The CDR3 length is 15 residues. Germline V gene sequence: CDR1 SGHRS, CDR2 YFSETQ. CDR3 in DNA: TGCGCCAGCAGCCCAGGGGGCGCCCGTTACAATGAGCAGTTCTTC. It encodes CASSPGGARYNEQFF.

This clone turned up a few times. The J gene is TRBJ1-6, the V gene TRBV5-1, with 7 bases identical to TRBD1. CDR3 length equals 14 residues. V was clipped by 4 bases and J by 8 bases; unmatched bases: 6. Germline values: CDR1 SGHRS, CDR2 YFSETQ. CDR3 protein: CASSATGVDSPLHF. As DNA, the CDR3 is TGCGCCAGCAGCGCCACAGGGGTGGATTCACCCCTCCACTTT.

The sample holds a few counts of this clone. The rearrangement joins TRBV2 to TRBJ2-5; 11 positions match TRBD2. Losses at the gene ends were 6 bases for V and 0 bases for J; bases not matched to a gene: 3. Germline CDR1 is SNHLY and CDR2 is FYNNEI. The CDR3 length is 15 residues. CDR3 sequence (DNA): TGTGCCAGCAGAAAGGGACTAGCGGACCAAGAGACCCAGTACTTC. It yields the protein CASRKGLADQETQYF.

The chain combines TRBV6-1 with TRBJ1-2; D uncertain. The CDR3 consists of 15 residues. The V end lost 1 base, the J end lost 0 bases, and 9 bases lay between the germline ends. Looked up from germline, CDR1 is MNHNS and CDR2 is SASEGT. This chain's CDR3 is CASSEGSGPNYGYTF. CDR3 coding DNA: TGTGCCAGCAGTGAAGGTTCGGGTCCTAACTATGGCTACACCTTC.

This clone was detected only a few times. The genes are TRBV5-1 and TRBJ2-7; no firm D call. The germline CDR1 and CDR2 sequences are SGHRS and YFSETQ. The CDR3 loop spans 14 amino acids. Trimming removed 0 bases at V and 5 bases at J, with 12 bases between. For the CDR3, the DNA is TGCGCCAGCAGCTTGGGAAGGGTCGGTCACGAGCAGTACTTC. It yields the protein CASSLGRVGHEQYF.

V usage is TRBV2 and J usage is TRBJ2-1; perhaps TRBD2 as D (6 bases). The CDR3 consists of 10 residues. The germline CDR1 and CDR2 sequences are SNHLY and FYNNEI. V gave up 7 bases and J gave up 14 bases, with 12 bases separating them. CDR3: CASTEGQKFF. Here the CDR3 DNA reads TGTGCCAGCACGGAGGGGCAGAAGTTCTTC.

The chain uses TRBV6-6 and TRBJ2-7; D is possibly TRBD1 (6 bases). This CDR3 comprises 12 residues. The V gene lost 5 bases and the J gene lost 6 bases, with 11 bases spanning the gap. Germline V gene data show CDR1 as MNHNY and CDR2 as SVGAGI (reference sequence). CDR3 sequence reads: CASSLQGGEQYF. CDR3 sequence (DNA): TGTGCCAGCAGTCTACAGGGTGGCGAGCAGTACTTC.